This TCR beta chain was profiled in a study of T cell repertoires in cytomegalovirus infection. Germline CDR1 and CDR2: DFQATT and SNEGSKA (reference sequence). Unmatched junction bases numbered 4, after V lost 4 bases and J lost 4 bases. The CDR3 loop spans 14 amino acids. A single record per CDR3 protein comes from TCRdb applying MiXCR to the reads. The sample carries around 260,000 distinct CDR3 sequences, less than 9.5% recorded once. This chain uses TRBV20-1 with TRBJ2-2; 9 bases agree with TRBD2. This receptor was obtained from a human donor in good health (CMV status not recorded). Some clones in this sample may be carry-over from other donors' samples. Source material: PBMCs. The CDR3 here is CSATREGSTGELFF. The CDR3 DNA reads as TGCAGTGCTACGCGGGAGGGAAGCACCGGGGAGCTGTTTTTT.